This T cell receptor beta chain was found in a study of blood T cells in healthy people across ages (dated by TCRdb to 2015 to 2017). Some background on the complete study: In model experiments, template switching captured about one uniquely barcoded TCR beta cDNA molecule for every two T cells. The study analyzed two additional independent replicas of 1 million unique cDNA reads from the same blood draw for two donors, one aged 18 to 29 and one aged 80 or older. Age-related changes in TCR beta repertoire diversity were measured in the study by deep sequencing normalized with unique cDNA molecular identifiers. The donors were split into four age groups: young (average 16 years), middle-aged (39), aged (over 55) and long-lived (roughly 86). To avoid experimental bias, donors of different ages were spread randomly across the sequencing lanes. The investigation overall reported the following: Observed TCR beta diversity per million T cells fell roughly linearly with age, and a significant reduction was already apparent by age about 36. Estimates of total diversity based on one million sequenced T cells were regarded as lower bounds and as underestimates. Bulk unsorted PBMC profiling prevented conclusive comparison of naive and antigen-experienced compartments. The CMV infection status of donors was not known, potentially confounding age-related changes in expanded clonotypes. Compared with the aged group, more naive CD4+ T cells, fewer expanded clones and increased TCR diversity were shown by the long-lived group, suggesting age selection. There was a strong correlation between observed TCR beta diversity and the percentage of naive T cells measured by flow cytometry.

With respect to this clonotype: Its antigen is not yet known. No base qualities exist here, and no much larger clone lies one base off it.

Systemically healthy Caucasian individuals from Russia, 35 to 40 in total and aged roughly 6 to 90 years, were included as donors. Ten milliliters of peripheral blood were drawn from each donor into EDTA-treated Vacutainer tubes. Ficoll-Paque density-gradient centrifugation was used to isolate PBMCs, with at least 6.5 million per sample. Trizol reagent was used to extract total RNA from PBMCs, with at least 6 micrograms per sample. The percentages of naive CD45RAhigh/CD27high T cells were determined by flow cytometry on a PBMC aliquot from every donor. The receptor library was made with 5' RACE. The listed sequencing device is Illumina HiSeq 2500. A second PCR of about 7 to 12 cycles was run with a J-beta primer mix and a sample-barcoded 5' primer. A unique molecular identifier was introduced onto each TCR beta cDNA molecule by a template-switch 5' adaptor carrying 12 random nucleotides. Each sample yielded at least 3 million CDR3-containing paired-end reads. All of the RNA was converted into first-strand cDNA using the Mint cDNA synthesis kit, with a TRBC-specific oligonucleotide serving as the primer. After uracil-DNA glycosylase treatment, a first 18-cycle PCR used universal primers M1SS and BC2_uni_R on all cDNA. Regarding the original processing steps: For normalization, 1 million high-quality reads, each with a distinct molecular identifier, were randomly selected from each sample. Reads sharing molecular identifiers were discarded rather than binned into consensus sequences. MiTCR, run with a Q25 quality threshold and the strictest error-elimination algorithm, handled CDR3 identification, clonotype clustering and error correction. A nonparametric unseen species model with Euler transformation was used to estimate a lower bound on total TCR beta diversity. TCRdb reanalyzed the raw reads on its own, using fastp at Q25 for trimming and MiXCR for clone calling, and kept in-frame beta chains. Here each entry gathers all rows of one CDR3 protein and keeps the most common genes and DNA. The V and J calls shown here were made by TCRdb, not taken from the authors' results. Within this sample are 980,000 or so distinct CDR3 sequences, with about 48% of them counted one time only. Clones ranked in the top ten supply around an eighth of the sample.

Its CDR3 holds 14 amino acids, cysteine through phenylalanine. The retained sequence is limited to the CDR3, 42 bases, with the frame set at the first base. For CDR1 and CDR2, the germline V gene lists SQVTM and ANQGSEA. V and J are trimmed by 5 bases and 3 bases, and the gene matches miss 4 bases of the junction. Sequencing was carried out using blood. This TCR was sampled from a man younger than 45 in good health. Recombination linked TRBV29-1 to TRBJ2-1, with 10 bases matching TRBD2. The DNA sequence reads TGCAGCGTTTCAGCGGGGGGGGTCTACAATGAGCAGTTCTTC. Its amino acids are CSVSAGGVYNEQFF.